Below are 19 T cell receptor beta chains sequenced from a single sample in a study of sequential checkpoint blockade in melanoma. Stated treatment: randomized to nivolumab then ipilimumab (arm A) or the reverse (arm B). Here immunoSEQ multiplex PCR was the method, and the copy in TCRdb shows in-frame clones only, minus some. Of 18,000 or so clones listed, around 70% were seen once; the top ten hold roughly a fifth. Source: CD8+ T cells sorted from blood (inferred from file names), taken from a patient given nivolumab and ipilimumab in sequence. The receptors shown here come from a human donor with melanoma.

The chain is built from TRBV6-1 and TRBJ2-6; D is ambiguous. CDR3 length: 15 residues. Germline V CDR1 and CDR2: MNHNS, SASEGT. Trimming took 2 bases from V and 0 from J, leaving 5 bases between them. Here the CDR3 reads CASSESSSGANVLTF. The CDR3, as DNA: TGTGCCAGCAGTGAATCGAGCTCTGGGGCCAACGTCCTGACTTTC.

V gene TRBV27 combines with J gene TRBJ2-7; D is perhaps TRBD1 (5 bases). V was trimmed by 0 bases and J by 2 bases, leaving 11 bases between them. CDR1 and CDR2 from the germline V gene are MNHEY and SMNVEV (reference sequence). The CDR3 is 15 residues long. The CDR3 sequence: CASSLSGVPAYEQYF. Written as DNA, the CDR3 is TGTGCCAGCAGTTTATCAGGGGTCCCAGCCTACGAGCAGTACTTC.

CDR3 DNA: TGTGCCAGCAGCCAAGAACAGCCAGGGGAAGCTTTCTTT. As protein: CASSQEQPGEAFF. The rearrangement joins TRBV14 to TRBJ1-1; D is perhaps TRBD1 (5 bases). The V end was cut by 0 bases, the J end by 8 bases, with 10 bases between. Germline V gene data show CDR1 as SGHDN and CDR2 as FVKESK. The CDR3 spans 13 residues.

This clone was counted a single time. One junction end does not reproduce the germline sequence, and a read error may be involved. The CDR3 coding sequence is TGTGCCAGCAGTTTAGCAGCGGGGGGCCTCTACGAGCAGCACTTC. This translates into CASSLAAGGLYEQHF. The rearrangement links TRBV27 to TRBJ2-7; 9 bases fit TRBD2. The CDR3 spans 15 residues. Germline CDR1 is MNHEY and CDR2 is SMNVEV (reference sequence).

The chain combines TRBV2 with TRBJ2-2; 9 bases line up with TRBD2. J was trimmed by 9 bases and V by 6 bases; bases with no gene match: 5. The CDR3 contains 13 residues. Germline V lookup: CDR1 SNHLY, CDR2 FYNNEI. The CDR3 spells CASSGGGVRELFF. The CDR3 nucleotides read TGTGCCAGCAGCGGCGGGGGGGTCCGGGAGCTGTTTTTT.

The rearrangement joins TRBV27 to TRBJ1-4, with D unresolved. This CDR3 is 15 amino acids long. Germline V gives CDR1 MNHEY, CDR2 SMNVEV (reference sequence). Trimming left V 2 bases short and J 0 bases short, with 7 bases between. In DNA, the CDR3 is TGTGCCAGCAGTTTAGCGGCTGCAACTAATGAAAAACTGTTTTTT. Protein: CASSLAAATNEKLFF.

This clone showed up just a few times. This chain joins TRBV4-1 and TRBJ1-2, with 7 bases aligning to TRBD1. J lost 8 bases, V lost 4 bases, and 16 bases had no gene match. Germline V gene lookup returns CDR1 MGHRA and CDR2 YSYEKL. CDR3 length: 16 amino acids. The CDR3 spells CASSLRQGSPFEGYTF. DNA for the CDR3: TGCGCCAGCAGCCTTCGACAGGGATCCCCCTTCGAGGGCTACACCTTC.

By frequency in the sample, this clone is medium-sized. This same CDR3 is encoded by further DNA sequences in the sample. The gene calls are TRBV9 and TRBJ1-5, with D unresolved. V was trimmed by 0 bases and J by 4 bases, leaving 8 bases between them. In germline, CDR1 is SGDLS, CDR2 YYNGEE. The CDR3 covers 14 residues. The DNA for the CDR3 is TGTGCCAGCAGCGTAGGAGGGCCGAATCAGCCCCAGCATTTT. Its translation is CASSVGGPNQPQHF.

The chain combines TRBV27 with TRBJ2-7, with 10 bases fitting TRBD1. The CDR3 extends over 15 amino acids. With V trimmed by 2 bases and J by 7 bases, 8 bases remained unmatched. The germline V gene has CDR1 MNHEY and CDR2 SMNVEV (reference sequence). The CDR3, as DNA: TGTGCCAGCAGTTTAAAGGGGGACAGGGGCTTTGAGCAGTACTTC. Translating it yields CASSLKGDRGFEQYF.

The sample holds a few counts of this clone. This rearrangement joins TRBV4-1 to TRBJ1-6, with D perhaps TRBD1 (6 bases). The V end lost 1 base, the J end lost 6 bases, and 13 bases lay between the germline ends. In germline, CDR1 is MGHRA, CDR2 YSYEKL. The CDR3 is 16 residues long. CDR3 sequence reads: CASSQGERTANSPLHF. The CDR3 DNA reads as TGCGCCAGCAGCCAAGGAGAGAGGACAGCTAATTCACCCCTCCACTTT.

The V gene is TRBV11-2, the J gene TRBJ2-7, with 12 bases fitting TRBD1. Germline V CDR1 and CDR2: SGHAT, FQNNGV. CDR3 length: 16 amino acids. V lost 3 bases, J lost 4 bases, and 7 bases stayed unmatched. CDR3 sequence (DNA): TGTGCCAGCAGCTTCTCCCGGGACAGGGGGCTATACGAGCAGTACTTC. It codes for CASSFSRDRGLYEQYF. Based on the CDR3 plus reference TRBV11-2 and TRBJ2-7, the full variable domain is EAGVAQSPRYKIIEKRQSVAFWCNPISGHATLYWYQQILGQGPKLLIQFQNNGVVDDSQLPKDRFSAERLKGVDSTLKIQPAKLEDSAVYLCASSFSRDRGLYEQYFGPGTRLTVT.

The chain uses TRBV11-3 and TRBJ1-1, with D uncertain. V was clipped by 5 bases and J by 8 bases, with 9 bases between them. The CDR3 is 11 residues long. CDR1 and CDR2 from the germline V gene are SGHNT and YENEEA. The CDR3, as DNA: TGTGCCAGCAGCGCGGACTTCGAAGCTTTCTTT. It yields the protein CASSADFEAFF.

V and J are TRBV19 and TRBJ1-3; D is undetermined. The ends were cut back, 7 bases at V and 0 bases at J, with 7 bases in the middle. The CDR3 covers 13 residues. The germline V gene encodes CDR1 LNHDA and CDR2 SQIVND (reference sequence). The CDR3 loop reads CASTTYSGNTIYF. The CDR3 DNA sequence: TGTGCCAGTACAACATACTCTGGAAACACCATATATTTT.

The chain has TRBV20-1 and TRBJ2-3; D gene uncertain. Trimming pared 0 bases from V and 7 bases from J, leaving 5 bases between. The CDR3 is 11 amino acids. CDR1 is DFQATT, CDR2 SNEGSKA, per germline (reference sequence). The CDR3 nucleotides read TGCAGTGCTAGAGATCTTAATACGCAGTATTTT. This sequence encodes CSARDLNTQYF.

This chain links TRBV5-6 with TRBJ2-7; TRBD1 aligns across 8 bases. With 6 bases clipped from V and 3 bases from J, the junction kept 8 bases outside the gene matches. Germline V lookup: CDR1 SGHDT, CDR2 YYEEEE. This CDR3 region has 14 residues. The CDR3 coding sequence is TGTGCCAGCAACTTCGGGACAGGACACTACGAGCAGTACTTC. This encodes CASNFGTGHYEQYF.

In this sample, this clone turned up once. V usage is TRBV7-9 and J usage is TRBJ2-1; D call uncertain. Germline V gene sequence: CDR1 SEHNR, CDR2 FQNEAQ (reference sequence). The CDR3 is 12 amino acids. Between the trimmed V and J ends, which lost 5 bases and 5 bases, there was a span of 7 bases. CDR3 nucleotide sequence: TGTGCCAGCAGCGACTTTAACAATGAGCAGTTCTTC. Protein sequence: CASSDFNNEQFF.

V is TRBV9 and J is TRBJ2-7; 7 bases are shared with TRBD1. Trimming took 4 bases from V and 0 from J; bases not matched to a gene: 10. This CDR3 comprises 16 residues. CDR1 and CDR2 from the germline V gene are SGDLS and YYNGEE. The CDR3 DNA reads as TGTGCCAGCAGCAAGACTAAGACAGGGAGCTCCTACGAGCAGTACTTC. This translates into CASSKTKTGSSYEQYF.

This clone was observed a handful of times. This CDR3 reads CASSWNGEGAYGYTF. CDR3 sequence (DNA): TGCGCCAGCAGCTGGAACGGTGAGGGGGCGTATGGCTACACCTTC. This chain joins TRBV5-1 and TRBJ1-2; 7 nucleotides line up with TRBD1. V shed 3 bases, J shed 5 bases, and the junction held 10 bases outside the gene matches. Germline V CDR1 and CDR2: SGHRS, YFSETQ. The CDR3 consists of 15 residues.

J is TRBJ2-5 and V is TRBV15; 11 bases line up with TRBD1. This CDR3 spans 16 amino acids. Germline CDR1 LNHNV, CDR2 YYDKDF (reference sequence). V shed 0 bases and J 11 bases; nucleotides not matched to a gene: 11. The chain's CDR3 is CATSRDFGQGADEQYF. CDR3 nucleotide sequence: TGTGCCACCAGCAGAGATTTTGGACAGGGGGCCGATGAGCAGTACTTC.